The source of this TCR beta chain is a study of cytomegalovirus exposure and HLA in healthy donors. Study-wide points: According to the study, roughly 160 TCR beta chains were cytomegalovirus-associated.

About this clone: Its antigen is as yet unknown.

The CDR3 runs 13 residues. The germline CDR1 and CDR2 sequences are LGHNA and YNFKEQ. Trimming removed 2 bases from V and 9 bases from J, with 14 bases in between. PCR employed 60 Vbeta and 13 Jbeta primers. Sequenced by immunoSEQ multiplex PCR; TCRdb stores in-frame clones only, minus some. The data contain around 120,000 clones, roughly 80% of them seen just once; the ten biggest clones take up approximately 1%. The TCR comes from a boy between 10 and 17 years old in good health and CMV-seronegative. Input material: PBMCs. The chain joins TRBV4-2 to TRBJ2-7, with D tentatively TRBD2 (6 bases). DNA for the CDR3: TGTGCCAGCAGCCAAATAATGACTAGAGTGCAGTACTTC. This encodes CASSQIMTRVQYF.